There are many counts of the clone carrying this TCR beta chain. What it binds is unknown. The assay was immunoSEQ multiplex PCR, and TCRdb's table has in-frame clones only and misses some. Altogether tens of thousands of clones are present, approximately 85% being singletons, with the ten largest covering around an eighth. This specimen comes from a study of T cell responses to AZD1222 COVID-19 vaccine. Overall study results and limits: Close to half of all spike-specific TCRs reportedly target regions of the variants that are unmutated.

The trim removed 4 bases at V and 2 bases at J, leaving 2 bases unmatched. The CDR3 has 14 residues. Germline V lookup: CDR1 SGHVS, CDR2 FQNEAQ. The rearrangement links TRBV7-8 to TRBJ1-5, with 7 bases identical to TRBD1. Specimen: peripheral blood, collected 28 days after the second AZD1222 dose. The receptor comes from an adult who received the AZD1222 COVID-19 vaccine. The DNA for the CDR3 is TGTGCCAGCAGCTCAGACAGGGGCAATCAGCCCCAGCATTTT. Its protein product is CASSSDRGNQPQHF.